This T cell receptor (beta chain) was observed in a study of blood T cell repertoires in COVID-19. Study-level information: Acute and convalescent COVID-19 samples came from the United States, Italy and Spain. In each case, the material was cDNA or gDNA derived from T cells, B-cell-depleted T cells, or PBMCs.

In the original analysis: Amplification with reference gene primers provided the estimates of nucleated cell counts. Data came from immunoSEQ multiplex PCR; TCRdb stores just in-frame clones and leaves some out. V, J and clone size are those of that table, while D and trimming were read from the DNA. Among roughly 100,000 clones listed, roughly 90% were seen once. This CDR3 has 16 residues. Germline values: CDR1 MDHEN, CDR2 SYDVKM. The V segment lost 1 base and the J segment 1 base; nucleotides outside the gene matches: 3. This receptor was taken from a human donor in a cohort sampled during active COVID-19. The chain combines TRBV28 with TRBJ2-4, with 8 positions matching TRBD1. The specimen sequenced was peripheral blood. The CDR3 reads CASSLFQGAAKNIQYF. CDR3 in DNA: TGTGCCAGCAGTTTATTTCAGGGGGCGGCCAAAAACATTCAGTACTTC.